This T cell receptor (beta chain) derives from a study of radiation and T cells in renal cell carcinoma. This CDR3 region has 14 residues. Germline V gene sequence: CDR1 SNHLY, CDR2 FYNNEI. V dropped 9 bases and J dropped 0 bases, with 12 bases sitting between them. Time point here: blood 4 weeks post-SBRT, at nephrectomy. Treatment defined: 15 Gy SBRT to primary tumor, nephrectomy 4 weeks later. Nephrectomy followed 15 Gy stereotactic body radiation by 4 weeks. Serial blood draws occurred at baseline and 2 and 4 weeks post-SBRT. Only a few counts were recorded for this clone. Generated by immunoSEQ multiplex PCR, the TCRdb table keeps only in-frame clones and is missing some. The sample has under 100,000 clones; roughly 80% are singletons.

The sample was blood, taken from a patient whose treatment included radiotherapy and nephrectomy. This chain joins TRBV2 and TRBJ1-5, with D tentatively TRBD1 (6 bases). The receptor was derived from a man in his fifties or sixties with renal cell carcinoma. The CDR3 here is CASETGYSNQPQHF. In DNA form, the CDR3 reads TGTGCCAGTGAGACAGGTTATAGCAATCAGCCCCAGCATTTT.